One sample yielded the 7 T cell receptor beta chains listed below, sequenced in a study of identifying expanded T cells in peripheral blood (dated by TCRdb to between 2018 and 2021). The library was made by the immunoSEQ multiplex PCR assay. This immuneACCESS table, as held by TCRdb, lists in-frame sequences with V and J called but not all clones. Of the missing ones, under half trace to an unresolved V gene in checked studies; the others have no known cause. Here the sample has 60,000 to 70,000 clones; approximately 87% occur a single time. Less than 5.5% of the sample comes from the top ten. Sequenced sample: blood. Receptor source: a person aged 18 to 75 in good health.

This chain joins TRBV19 and TRBJ2-3; D is undetermined. CDR1 is LNHDA and CDR2 is SQIVND in the germline V gene (reference sequence). This CDR3 comprises 11 residues. The V gene lost 3 bases and the J gene lost 6 bases, with 4 bases spanning the gap. The CDR3 spells CASSIFDTQYF. DNA for the CDR3: TGTGCCAGTAGTATTTTCGATACGCAGTATTTT.

This rearrangement joins TRBV6-1 to TRBJ1-2; D is possibly TRBD1 (5 bases). Trimming removed 4 bases at V and 9 bases at J, with 12 bases between. The length of the CDR3 is 12 residues. Germline CDR1 MNHNS, CDR2 SASEGT. CDR3 in DNA: TGTGCCAGCAGTGGCGACAGTAGCAGCTACACCTTC. It yields the protein CASSGDSSSYTF.

In the case of this clone: The junction and the germline gene differ at one end; a read error may be behind it. The rearrangement joins TRBV9 to TRBJ2-3; D is ambiguous. From germline, CDR1 is SGDLS and CDR2 YYNGEE. The CDR3 totals 13 residues. The CDR3 DNA reads as TGTGCCAGCAGCGTAGATGATACAGATACGAAGTATTTT. Protein product: CASSVDDTDTKYF.

This clone was counted only a few times. CDR3 region: CASSDGTRDRETQYF. CDR3 nucleotides: TGCGCCAGCAGTGACGGTACCCGGGATCGAGAGACCCAGTACTTC. This chain uses TRBV10-1 with TRBJ2-5; D is possibly TRBD2 (5 bases). V dropped 3 bases and J dropped 4 bases, with 15 bases sitting between them. The length of the CDR3 is 15 residues. The germline CDR1 and CDR2 sequences are WNHNN and SYGVQD (reference sequence).

V usage is TRBV28 and J usage is TRBJ2-5; D is unresolved. V was shortened by 2 bases and J by 2 bases, with 9 bases between the two germline ends. The CDR3 length is 14 residues. From germline, CDR1 is MDHEN and CDR2 SYDVKM. CDR3 nucleotides: TGTGCCAGCAGTTTAATTGGTCAGCAAGAGACCCAGTACTTC. This sequence encodes CASSLIGQQETQYF.

The V and J genes are TRBV5-1 and TRBJ2-5, with D possibly being TRBD1 or TRBD2 (5 bases each). V lost 1 base, J lost 2 bases, and 12 bases lay in between. Germline V CDR1 and CDR2: SGHRS, YFSETQ. The CDR3 runs 15 residues. The CDR3 coding sequence is TGCGCCAGCAGCTTGAGAGGGACCCAACAAGAGACCCAGTACTTC. Its translation: CASSLRGTQQETQYF.

This chain's CDR3 is CASSIGPYSYEQYF. The CDR3 DNA follows: TGCGCCAGCAGCATAGGACCGTACTCCTACGAGCAGTACTTC. The rearrangement uses TRBV5-1 and TRBJ2-7; D is unresolved. CDR1 and CDR2 from the germline V gene are SGHRS and YFSETQ. V lost 4 bases and J lost 0, with 11 bases in between. The CDR3 length is 14 residues.